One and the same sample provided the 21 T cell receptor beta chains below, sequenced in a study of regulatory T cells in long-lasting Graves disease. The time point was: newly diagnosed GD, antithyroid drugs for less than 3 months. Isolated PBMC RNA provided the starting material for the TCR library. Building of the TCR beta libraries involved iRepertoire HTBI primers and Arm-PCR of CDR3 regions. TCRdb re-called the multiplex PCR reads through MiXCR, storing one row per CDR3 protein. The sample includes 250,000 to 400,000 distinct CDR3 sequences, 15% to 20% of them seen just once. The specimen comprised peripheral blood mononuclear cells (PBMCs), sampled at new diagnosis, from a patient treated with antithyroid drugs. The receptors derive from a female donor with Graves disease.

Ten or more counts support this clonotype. CDR3 in amino acids: CASSFDRGLNGNTIYF. Here the CDR3 DNA reads TGTGCCAGCAGTTTTGACAGGGGGCTTAATGGAAACACCATATATTTT. The V and J genes are TRBV12-3 or TRBV12-4 and TRBJ1-3, with 10 bases aligning to TRBD1. The J segment lost 3 bases and the V segment lost 3 bases, leaving 5 bases of the junction unmatched. This CDR3 has 16 amino acids.

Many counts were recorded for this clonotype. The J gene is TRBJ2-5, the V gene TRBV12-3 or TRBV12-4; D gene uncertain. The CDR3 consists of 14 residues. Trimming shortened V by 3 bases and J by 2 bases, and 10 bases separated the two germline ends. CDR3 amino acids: CASSFLQIQETQYF. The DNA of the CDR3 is TGTGCCAGCAGTTTTCTTCAGATTCAAGAGACCCAGTACTTC.

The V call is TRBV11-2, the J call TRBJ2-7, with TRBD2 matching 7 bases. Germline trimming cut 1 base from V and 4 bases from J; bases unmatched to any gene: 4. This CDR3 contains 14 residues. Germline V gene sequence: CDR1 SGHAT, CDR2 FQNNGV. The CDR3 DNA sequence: TGTGCCAGCAGCTTAGTTGCGGGAGCTTACGAGCAGTACTTC. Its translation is CASSLVAGAYEQYF.

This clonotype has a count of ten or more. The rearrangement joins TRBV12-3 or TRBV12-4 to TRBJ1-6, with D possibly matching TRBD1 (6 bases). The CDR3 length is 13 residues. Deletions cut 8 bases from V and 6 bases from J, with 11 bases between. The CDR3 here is CASVGRGNSPLHF. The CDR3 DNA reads TGTGCCAGCGTAGGCAGGGGTAATTCACCCCTCCACTTT.

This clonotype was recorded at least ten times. CDR3 DNA sequence: TGTGCCACCAGCAGACCGGGACTGAGTAATGAAAAACTGTTTTTT. Translated: CATSRPGLSNEKLFF. This chain uses TRBV15 with TRBJ1-4, with a possible D match to TRBD1 (5 bases). Germline CDR1 LNHNV, CDR2 YYDKDF (reference sequence). Trimming shortened V by 2 bases and J by 4 bases, and 11 bases separated the two germline ends. The CDR3 contains 15 residues.

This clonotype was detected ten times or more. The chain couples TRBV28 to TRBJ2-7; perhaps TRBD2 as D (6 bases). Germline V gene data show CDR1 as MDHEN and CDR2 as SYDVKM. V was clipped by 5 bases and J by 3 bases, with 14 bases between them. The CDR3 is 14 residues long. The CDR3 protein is CASSGPGTGYEQYF. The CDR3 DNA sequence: TGTGCCAGCAGTGGGCCCGGGACTGGCTACGAGCAGTACTTC.

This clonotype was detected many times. The CDR3 spells CASRDFYEQYF. For the CDR3, the DNA is TGTGCCAGCAGAGACTTCTACGAGCAGTACTTC. V and J are TRBV2 and TRBJ2-7; D is unclear. Deletions cut 6 bases from V and 3 bases from J, with 6 bases between. The CDR3 spans 11 residues. Germline values: CDR1 SNHLY, CDR2 FYNNEI.

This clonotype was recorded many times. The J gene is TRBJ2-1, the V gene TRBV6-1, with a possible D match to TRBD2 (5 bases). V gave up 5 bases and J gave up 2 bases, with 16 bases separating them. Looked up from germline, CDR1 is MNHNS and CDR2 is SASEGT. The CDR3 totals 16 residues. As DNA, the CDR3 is TGTGCCAGCAGTCGTCCTTGGCGGGCCGCCTACAATGAGCAGTTCTTC. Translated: CASSRPWRAAYNEQFF.

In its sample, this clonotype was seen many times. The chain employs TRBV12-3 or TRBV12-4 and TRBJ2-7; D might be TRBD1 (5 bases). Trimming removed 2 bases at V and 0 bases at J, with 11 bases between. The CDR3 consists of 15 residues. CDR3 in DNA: TGTGCCAGCAGTTTAAAGGCAGGGCCCTCCTACGAGCAGTACTTC. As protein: CASSLKAGPSYEQYF.

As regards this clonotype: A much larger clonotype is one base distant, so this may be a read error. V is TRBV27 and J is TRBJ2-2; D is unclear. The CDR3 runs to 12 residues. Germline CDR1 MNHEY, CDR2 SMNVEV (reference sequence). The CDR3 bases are TGTGCCAGTGGGCTGAACACCAGGGAGCTGTTTTTT. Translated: CASGLNTRELFF.

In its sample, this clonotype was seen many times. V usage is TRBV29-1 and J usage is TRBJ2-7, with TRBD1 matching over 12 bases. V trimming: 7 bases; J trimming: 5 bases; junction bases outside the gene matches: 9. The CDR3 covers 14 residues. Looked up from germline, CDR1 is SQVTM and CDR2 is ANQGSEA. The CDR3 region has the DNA TGCAGCGCTCAAGGGACAGGGGGCTTCCACGAGCAGTACTTC. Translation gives CSAQGTGGFHEQYF.

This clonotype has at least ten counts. CDR3 loop: CASSEKTGGARLGNEKLFF. In DNA, the CDR3 is TGTGCCAGCAGTGAAAAAACTGGGGGGGCTCGCCTGGGTAATGAAAAACTGTTTTTT. V and J are TRBV2 and TRBJ1-4; the D gene is possibly TRBD1 (6 bases). The V end was cut by 2 bases, the J end by 4 bases, with 23 bases between. CDR1 is SNHLY, CDR2 FYNNEI, per germline. The length of the CDR3 is 19 residues.

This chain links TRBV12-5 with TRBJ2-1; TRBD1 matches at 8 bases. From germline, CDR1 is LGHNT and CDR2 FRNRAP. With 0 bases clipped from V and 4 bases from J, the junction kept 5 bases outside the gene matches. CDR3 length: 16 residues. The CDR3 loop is CASGLVLGQVYNEQFF. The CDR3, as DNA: TGTGCTAGTGGTTTGGTACTGGGACAGGTGTACAATGAGCAGTTCTTC.

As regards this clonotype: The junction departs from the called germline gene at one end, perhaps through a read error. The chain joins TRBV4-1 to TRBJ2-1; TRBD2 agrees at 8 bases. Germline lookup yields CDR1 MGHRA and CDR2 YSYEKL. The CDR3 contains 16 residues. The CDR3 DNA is TGCGCCAGCAGCCGAAGCGGGAGCAGCTCCTGCAATGAGCAGTTCTTC. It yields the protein CASSRSGSSSCNEQFF.

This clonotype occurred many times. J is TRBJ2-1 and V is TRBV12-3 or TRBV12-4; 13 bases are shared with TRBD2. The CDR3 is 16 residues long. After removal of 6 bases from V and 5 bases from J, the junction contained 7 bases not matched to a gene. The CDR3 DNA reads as TGTGCCAGCAGAGCTGGGACTAGCGGGATCCACAATGAGCAGTTCTTC. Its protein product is CASRAGTSGIHNEQFF.

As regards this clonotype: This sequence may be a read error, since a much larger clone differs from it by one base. CDR3 in DNA: TGTGCCAGCAGCCAATATGGCGGGGAGCTGTTTTTT. Its translation: CASSQYGGELFF. The chain employs TRBV3-1 and TRBJ2-2; D gene ambiguous. Per germline, CDR1 LGHDT and CDR2 YNNKEL (reference sequence). CDR3 size: 12 residues. V was cut by 2 bases and J by 7 bases, with 5 bases left in between. The whole variable domain, filled in from reference TRBV3-1 and TRBJ2-2, reads DTAVSQTPKYLVTQMGNDKSIKCEQNLGHDTMYWYKQDSKKFLKIMFSYNNKELIINETVPNRFSPKSPDKAHLNLHINSLELGDSAVYFCASSQYGGELFFGEGSRLTVL.

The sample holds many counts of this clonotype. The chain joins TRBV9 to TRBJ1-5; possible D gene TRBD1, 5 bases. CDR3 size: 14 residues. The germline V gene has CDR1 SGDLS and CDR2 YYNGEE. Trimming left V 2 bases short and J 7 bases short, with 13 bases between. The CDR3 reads CASSVTGSGQPQHF. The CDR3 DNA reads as TGTGCCAGCAGCGTCACAGGATCTGGGCAGCCCCAGCATTTT.

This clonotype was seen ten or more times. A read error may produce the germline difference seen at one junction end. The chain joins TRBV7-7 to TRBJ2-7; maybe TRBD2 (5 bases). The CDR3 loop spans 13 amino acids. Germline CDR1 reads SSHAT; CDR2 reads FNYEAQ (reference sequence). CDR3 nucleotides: TGTGCTAGCAGCCCGGTTCCTTCGGGGGAGCAGTACTTC. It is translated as CASSPVPSGEQYF.

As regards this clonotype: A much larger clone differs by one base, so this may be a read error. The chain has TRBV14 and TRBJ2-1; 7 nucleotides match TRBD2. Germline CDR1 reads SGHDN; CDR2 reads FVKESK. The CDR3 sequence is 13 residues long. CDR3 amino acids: CASSTRDYDEQFF. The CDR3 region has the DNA TGTGCCAGCAGCACCCGGGACTACGATGAGCAGTTCTTC.

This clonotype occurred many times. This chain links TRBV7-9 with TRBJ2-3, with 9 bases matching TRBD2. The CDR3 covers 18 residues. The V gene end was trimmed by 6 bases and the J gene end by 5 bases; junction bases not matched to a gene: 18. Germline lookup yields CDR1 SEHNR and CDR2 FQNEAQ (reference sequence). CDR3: CASSFSVLAGTPQDTQYF. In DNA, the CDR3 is TGTGCCAGCAGTTTTTCGGTTCTAGCGGGGACGCCGCAAGATACGCAGTATTTT.

CDR3 nucleotide sequence: TGCAGCGCCCTGTCGTCCGGACAGGGCGGCGGAGCTTTCTTT. Translating it yields CSALSSGQGGGAFF. The J gene is TRBJ1-1, the V gene TRBV29-1; TRBD1 matches at 8 bases. The CDR3 has 14 amino acids. The ends lost 7 bases at V and 10 bases at J; junction bases unmatched: 17. Germline V CDR1 and CDR2: SQVTM, ANQGSEA.